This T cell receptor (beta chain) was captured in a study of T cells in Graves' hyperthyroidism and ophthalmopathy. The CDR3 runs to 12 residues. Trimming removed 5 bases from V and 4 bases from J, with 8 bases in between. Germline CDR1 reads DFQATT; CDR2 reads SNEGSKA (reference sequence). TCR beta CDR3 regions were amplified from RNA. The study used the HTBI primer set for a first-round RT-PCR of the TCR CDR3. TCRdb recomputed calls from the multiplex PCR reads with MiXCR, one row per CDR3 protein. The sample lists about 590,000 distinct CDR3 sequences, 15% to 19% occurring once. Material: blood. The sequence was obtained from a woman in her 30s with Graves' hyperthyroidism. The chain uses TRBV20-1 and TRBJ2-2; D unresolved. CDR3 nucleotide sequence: TGCAGTGCTGTCAGCTCCACCGGGGAGCTGTTTTTT. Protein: CSAVSSTGELFF.